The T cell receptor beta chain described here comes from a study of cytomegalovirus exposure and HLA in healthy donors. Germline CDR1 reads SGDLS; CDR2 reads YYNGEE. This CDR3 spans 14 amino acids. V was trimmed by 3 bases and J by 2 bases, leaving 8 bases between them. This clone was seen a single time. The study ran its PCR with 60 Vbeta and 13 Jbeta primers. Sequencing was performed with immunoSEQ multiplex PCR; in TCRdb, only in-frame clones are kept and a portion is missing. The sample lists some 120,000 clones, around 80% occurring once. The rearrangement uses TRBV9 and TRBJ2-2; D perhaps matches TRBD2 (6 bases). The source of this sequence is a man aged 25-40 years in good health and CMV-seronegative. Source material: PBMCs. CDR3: CASSGGLNTGELFF. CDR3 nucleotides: TGTGCCAGCAGCGGAGGACTAAACACCGGGGAGCTGTTTTTT.